This T cell receptor beta chain was found in a study of blood T cells in healthy people across ages. Looking at the study overall: About one barcoded beta molecule was captured per two T cells (by template switching).

V lost 2 bases and J lost 0, with 14 bases in between. The CDR3 is made up of 17 amino acids. Germline CDR1 reads PRHDT; CDR2 reads FYEKMQ (reference sequence). Next came a second PCR, run for about 7 to 12 cycles, which used a sample-barcoded 5' primer along with a J-beta primer mix. TCRdb passed the 5' RACE reads through MiXCR, listing each CDR3 protein once. Among about 680,000 distinct CDR3 sequences, approximately 50% were seen once, and the ten largest hold 25% to 35%. V gene TRBV13 combines with J gene TRBJ2-1; tentatively, D is TRBD1 (5 bases). Sequences were obtained from blood. The TCR originated in an older woman in good health. CDR3 protein: CASSLRGRAGSYNEQFF. CDR3 DNA sequence: TGTGCCAGCAGCTTAAGGGGCAGAGCCGGCTCCTACAATGAGCAGTTCTTC.